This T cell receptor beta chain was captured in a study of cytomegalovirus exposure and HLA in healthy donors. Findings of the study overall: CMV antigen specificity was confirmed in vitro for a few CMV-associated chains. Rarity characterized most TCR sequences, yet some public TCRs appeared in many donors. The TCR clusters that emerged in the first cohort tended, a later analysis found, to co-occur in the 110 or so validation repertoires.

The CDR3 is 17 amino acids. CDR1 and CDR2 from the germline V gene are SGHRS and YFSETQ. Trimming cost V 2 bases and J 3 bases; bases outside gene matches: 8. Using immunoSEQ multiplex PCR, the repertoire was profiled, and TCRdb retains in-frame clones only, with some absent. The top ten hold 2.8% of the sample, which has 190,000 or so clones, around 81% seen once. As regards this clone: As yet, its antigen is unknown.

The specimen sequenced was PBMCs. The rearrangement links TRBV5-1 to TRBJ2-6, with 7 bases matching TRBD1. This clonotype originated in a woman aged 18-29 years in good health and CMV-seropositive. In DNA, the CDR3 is TGCGCCAGCAGCTTATCCGGGACAGTGTTTGGGGCCAACGTCCTGACTTTC. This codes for CASSLSGTVFGANVLTF.